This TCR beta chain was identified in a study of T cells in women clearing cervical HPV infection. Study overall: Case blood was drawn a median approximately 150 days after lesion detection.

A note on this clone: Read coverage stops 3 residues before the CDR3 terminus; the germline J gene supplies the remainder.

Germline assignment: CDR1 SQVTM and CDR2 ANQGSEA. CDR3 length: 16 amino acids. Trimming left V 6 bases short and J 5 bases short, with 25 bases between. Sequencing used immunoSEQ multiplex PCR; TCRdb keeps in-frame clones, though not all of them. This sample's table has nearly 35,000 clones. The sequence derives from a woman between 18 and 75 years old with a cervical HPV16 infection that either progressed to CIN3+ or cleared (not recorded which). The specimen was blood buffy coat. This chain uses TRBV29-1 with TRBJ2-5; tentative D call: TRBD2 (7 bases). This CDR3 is CSVAPGGREPPETQYF. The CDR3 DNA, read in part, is TGCAGCGTAGCTCCGGGGGGCAGAGAACCCCCGGAGACC.